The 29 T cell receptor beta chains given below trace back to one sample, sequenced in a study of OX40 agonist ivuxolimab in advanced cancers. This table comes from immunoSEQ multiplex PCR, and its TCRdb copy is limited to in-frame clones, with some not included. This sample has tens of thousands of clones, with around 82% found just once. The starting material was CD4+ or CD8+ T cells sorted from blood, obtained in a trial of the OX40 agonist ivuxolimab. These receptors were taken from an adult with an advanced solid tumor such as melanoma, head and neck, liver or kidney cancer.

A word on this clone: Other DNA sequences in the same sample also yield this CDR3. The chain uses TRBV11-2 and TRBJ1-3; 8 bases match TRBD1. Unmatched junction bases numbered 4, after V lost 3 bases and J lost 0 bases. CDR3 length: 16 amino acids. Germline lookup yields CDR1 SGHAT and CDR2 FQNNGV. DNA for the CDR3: TGTGCCAGCAGCTTGGACAGGGCCGGCTCTGGAAACACCATATATTTT. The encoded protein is CASSLDRAGSGNTIYF.

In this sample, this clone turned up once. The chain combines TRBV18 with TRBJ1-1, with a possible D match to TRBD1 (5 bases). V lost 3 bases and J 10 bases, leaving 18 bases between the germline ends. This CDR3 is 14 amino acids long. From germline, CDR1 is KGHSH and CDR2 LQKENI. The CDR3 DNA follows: TGTGCCAGCTCACCGCCACTCCAGGGAATAATAGCTTTCTTT. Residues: CASSPPLQGIIAFF.

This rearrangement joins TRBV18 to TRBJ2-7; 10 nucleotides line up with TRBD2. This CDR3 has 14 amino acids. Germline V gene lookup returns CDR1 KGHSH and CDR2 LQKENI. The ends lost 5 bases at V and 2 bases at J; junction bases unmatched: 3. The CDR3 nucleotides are TGTGCCAGCTCATCTAGCGGGGGTACCTACGAGCAGTACTTC. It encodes CASSSSGGTYEQYF.

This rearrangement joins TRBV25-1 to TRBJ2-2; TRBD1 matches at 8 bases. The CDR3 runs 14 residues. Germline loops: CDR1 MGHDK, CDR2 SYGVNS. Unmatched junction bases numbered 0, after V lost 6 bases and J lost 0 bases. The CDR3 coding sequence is TGTGCCAGCAGGGGACAGGCGAACACCGGGGAGCTGTTTTTT. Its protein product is CASRGQANTGELFF.

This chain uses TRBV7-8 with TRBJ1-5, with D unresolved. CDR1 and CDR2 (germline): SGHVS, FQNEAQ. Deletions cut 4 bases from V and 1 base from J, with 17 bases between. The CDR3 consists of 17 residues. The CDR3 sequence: CASSSRRSSLSNQPQHF. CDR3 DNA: TGTGCCAGCAGCTCCAGGAGGTCTTCGTTAAGCAATCAGCCCCAGCATTTT. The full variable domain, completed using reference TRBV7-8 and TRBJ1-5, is GAGVSQSPRYKVAKRGQDVALRCDPISGHVSLFWYQQALGQGPEFLTYFQNEAQLDKSGLPSDRFFAERPEGSVSTLKIQRTQQEDSAVYLCASSSRRSSLSNQPQHFGDGTRLSIL.

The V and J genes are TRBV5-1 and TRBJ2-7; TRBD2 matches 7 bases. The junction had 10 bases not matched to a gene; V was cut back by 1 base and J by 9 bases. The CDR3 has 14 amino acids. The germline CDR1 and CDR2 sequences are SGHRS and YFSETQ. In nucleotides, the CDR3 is TGCGCCAGCAGCTTGACAGGACGGGAGGACGGGCAGTACTTC. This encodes CASSLTGREDGQYF. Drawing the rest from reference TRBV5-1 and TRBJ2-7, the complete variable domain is KAGVTQTPRYLIKTRGQQVTLSCSPISGHRSVSWYQQTPGQGLQFLFEYFSETQRNKGNFPGRFSGRQFSNSRSEMNVSTLELGDSALYLCASSLTGREDGQYFGPGTRLTVT.

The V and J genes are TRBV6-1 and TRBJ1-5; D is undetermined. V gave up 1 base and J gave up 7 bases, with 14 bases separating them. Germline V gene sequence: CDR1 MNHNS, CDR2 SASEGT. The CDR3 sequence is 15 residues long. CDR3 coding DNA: TGTGCCAGCAGTGAAGTTGGGGAAAGGAACCAGCCCCAGCATTTT. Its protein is CASSEVGERNQPQHF.

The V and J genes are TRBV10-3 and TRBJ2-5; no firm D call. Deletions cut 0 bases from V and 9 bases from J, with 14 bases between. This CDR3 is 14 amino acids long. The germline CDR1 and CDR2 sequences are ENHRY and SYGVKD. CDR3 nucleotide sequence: TGTGCCATCAGTGAGTCGGTGGCTTTGACGGCCCAGTACTTC. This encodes CAISESVALTAQYF.

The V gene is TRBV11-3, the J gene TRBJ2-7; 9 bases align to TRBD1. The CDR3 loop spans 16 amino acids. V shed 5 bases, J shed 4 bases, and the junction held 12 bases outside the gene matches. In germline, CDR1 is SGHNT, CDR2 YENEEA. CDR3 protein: CASSPRRTGDAYEQYF. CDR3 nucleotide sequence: TGTGCCAGCAGCCCCAGGCGGACAGGGGATGCATACGAGCAGTACTTC. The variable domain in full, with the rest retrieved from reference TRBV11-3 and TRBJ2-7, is EAGVVQSPRYKIIEKKQPVAFWCNPISGHNTLYWYLQNLGQGPELLIRYENEEAVDDSQLPKDRFSAERLKGVDSTLKIQPAELGDSAVYLCASSPRRTGDAYEQYFGPGTRLTVT.

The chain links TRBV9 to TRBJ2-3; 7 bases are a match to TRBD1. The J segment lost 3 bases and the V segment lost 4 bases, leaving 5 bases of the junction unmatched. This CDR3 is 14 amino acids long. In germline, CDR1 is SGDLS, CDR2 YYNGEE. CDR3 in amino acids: CASSTDRVTDTQYF. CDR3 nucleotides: TGTGCCAGCAGCACCGACAGGGTAACAGATACGCAGTATTTT.

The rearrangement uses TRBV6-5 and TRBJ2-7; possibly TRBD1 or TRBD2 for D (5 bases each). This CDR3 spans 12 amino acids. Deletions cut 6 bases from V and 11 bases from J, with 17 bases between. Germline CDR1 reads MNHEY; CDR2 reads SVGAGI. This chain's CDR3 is CASRGTGRSEYF. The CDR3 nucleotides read TGTGCCAGCAGAGGAACGGGGCGCTCCGAGTACTTC.

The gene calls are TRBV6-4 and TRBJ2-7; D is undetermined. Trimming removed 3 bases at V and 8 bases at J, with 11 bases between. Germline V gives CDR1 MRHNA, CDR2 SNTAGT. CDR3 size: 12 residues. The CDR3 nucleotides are TGTGCCAGCAGTGAAGGGCTGTCGAAGCAGTACTTC. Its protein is CASSEGLSKQYF.

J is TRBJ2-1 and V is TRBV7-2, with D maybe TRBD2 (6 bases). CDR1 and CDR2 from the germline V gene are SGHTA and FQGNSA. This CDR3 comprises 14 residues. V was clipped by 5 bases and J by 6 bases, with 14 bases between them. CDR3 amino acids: CASSPPGGANEQFF. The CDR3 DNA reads TGTGCCAGCAGCCCCCCGGGCGGGGCCAATGAGCAGTTCTTC. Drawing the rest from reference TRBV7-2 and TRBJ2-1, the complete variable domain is GAGVSQSPSNKVTEKGKDVELRCDPISGHTALYWYRQSLGQGLEFLIYFQGNSAPDKSGLPSDRFSAERTGGSVSTLTIQRTQQEDSAVYLCASSPPGGANEQFFGPGTRLTVL.

The CDR3 protein is CASSSNTRTSGRNEQFF. The DNA for the CDR3 is TGTGCCAGCAGCTCGAATACAAGGACTAGCGGGAGGAATGAGCAGTTCTTC. The V call is TRBV5-4, the J call TRBJ2-1; 14 nucleotides agree with TRBD2. The CDR3 spans 17 residues. Unmatched junction bases numbered 9, after V lost 3 bases and J lost 7 bases. Germline values: CDR1 SGHNT, CDR2 YYREEE (reference sequence). The full variable domain, with the rest looked up from reference TRBV5-4 and TRBJ2-1, is ETGVTQSPTHLIKTRGQQVTLRCSSQSGHNTVSWYQQALGQGPQFIFQYYREEENGRGNFPPRFSGLQFPNYSSELNVNALELDDSALYLCASSSNTRTSGRNEQFFGPGTRLTVL.

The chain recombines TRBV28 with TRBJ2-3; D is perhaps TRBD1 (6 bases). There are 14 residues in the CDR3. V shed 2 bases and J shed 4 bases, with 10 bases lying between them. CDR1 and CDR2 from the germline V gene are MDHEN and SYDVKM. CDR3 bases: TGTGCCAGCAGTTTACAACAGGGTGCAGATACGCAGTATTTT. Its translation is CASSLQQGADTQYF.

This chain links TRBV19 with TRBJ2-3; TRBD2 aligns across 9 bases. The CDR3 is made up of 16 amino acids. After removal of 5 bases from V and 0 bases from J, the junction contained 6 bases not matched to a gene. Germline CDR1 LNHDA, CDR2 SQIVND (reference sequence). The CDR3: CASSAGGGKSTDTQYF. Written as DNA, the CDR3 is TGTGCCAGTAGTGCGGGAGGGGGCAAGAGCACAGATACGCAGTATTTT.

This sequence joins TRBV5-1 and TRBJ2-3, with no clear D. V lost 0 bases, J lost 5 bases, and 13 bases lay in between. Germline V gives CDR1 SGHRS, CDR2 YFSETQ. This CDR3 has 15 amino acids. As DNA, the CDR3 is TGCGCCAGCAGCTTGGAACCAGATATCTTAGATACGCAGTATTTT. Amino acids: CASSLEPDILDTQYF.

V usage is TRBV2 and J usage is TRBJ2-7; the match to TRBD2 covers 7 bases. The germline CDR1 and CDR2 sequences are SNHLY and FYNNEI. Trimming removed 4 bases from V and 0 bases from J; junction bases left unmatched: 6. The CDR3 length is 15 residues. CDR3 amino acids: CASSVQGGSSYEQYF. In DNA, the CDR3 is TGTGCCAGCAGTGTTCAGGGAGGGAGCTCCTACGAGCAGTACTTC.

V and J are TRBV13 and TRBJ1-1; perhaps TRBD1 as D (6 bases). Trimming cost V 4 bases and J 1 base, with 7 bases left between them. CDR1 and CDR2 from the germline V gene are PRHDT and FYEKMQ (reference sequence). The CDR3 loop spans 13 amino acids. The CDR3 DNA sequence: TGTGCCAGCAGCTGGGGGGCGAACACTGAAGCTTTCTTT. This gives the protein CASSWGANTEAFF.

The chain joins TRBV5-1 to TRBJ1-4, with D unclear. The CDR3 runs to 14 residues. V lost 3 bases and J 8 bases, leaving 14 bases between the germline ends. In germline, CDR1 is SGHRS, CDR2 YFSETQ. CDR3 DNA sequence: TGCGCCAGCAGCTCAACCAGTCAAAGGGAAAAACTGTTTTTT. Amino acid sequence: CASSSTSQREKLFF.

CDR3 sequence (DNA): TGCAGCGTTTTTTGGAAAGGGACAGGGAGAGGCTACGAGCAGTACTTC. As protein: CSVFWKGTGRGYEQYF. The chain couples TRBV29-1 to TRBJ2-7, with TRBD1 matching over 9 bases. There are 16 residues in the CDR3. V was clipped by 5 bases and J by 3 bases; unmatched bases: 14. The germline CDR1 and CDR2 sequences are SQVTM and ANQGSEA.

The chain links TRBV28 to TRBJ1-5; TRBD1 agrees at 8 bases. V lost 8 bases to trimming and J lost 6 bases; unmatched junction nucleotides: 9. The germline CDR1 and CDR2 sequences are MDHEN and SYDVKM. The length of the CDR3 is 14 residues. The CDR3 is CASGTGQGAQPQHF. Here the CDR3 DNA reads TGTGCCAGCGGAACCGGACAGGGCGCTCAGCCCCAGCATTTT.

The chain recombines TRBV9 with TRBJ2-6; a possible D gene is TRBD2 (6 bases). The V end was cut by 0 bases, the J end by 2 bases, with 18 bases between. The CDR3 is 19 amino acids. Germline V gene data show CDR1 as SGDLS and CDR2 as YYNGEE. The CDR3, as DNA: TGTGCCAGCAGCGTAGAACTAGCACAGTGGGGCACTGGGGCCAACGTCCTGACTTTC. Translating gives CASSVELAQWGTGANVLTF.

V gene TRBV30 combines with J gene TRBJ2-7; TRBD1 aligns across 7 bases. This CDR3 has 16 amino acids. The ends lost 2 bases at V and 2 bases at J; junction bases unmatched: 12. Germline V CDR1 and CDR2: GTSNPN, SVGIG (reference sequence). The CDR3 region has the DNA TGTGCCTGGAGTCTCAAGGACAGGTCCGGGACCTACGAGCAGTACTTC. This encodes CAWSLKDRSGTYEQYF.

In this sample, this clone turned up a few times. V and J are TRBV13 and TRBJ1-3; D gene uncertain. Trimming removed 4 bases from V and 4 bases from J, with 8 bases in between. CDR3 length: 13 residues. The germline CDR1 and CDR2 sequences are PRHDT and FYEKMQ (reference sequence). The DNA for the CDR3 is TGTGCCAGCAGCTCTTTTTCCGGAAACACCATATATTTT. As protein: CASSSFSGNTIYF.

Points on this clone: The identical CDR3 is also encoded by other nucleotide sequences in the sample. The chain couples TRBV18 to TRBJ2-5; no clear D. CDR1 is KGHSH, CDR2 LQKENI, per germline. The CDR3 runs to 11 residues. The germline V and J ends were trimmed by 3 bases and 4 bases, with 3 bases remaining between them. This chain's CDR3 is CASSPGETQYF. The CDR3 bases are TGTGCCAGCTCACCCGGAGAGACCCAGTACTTC.

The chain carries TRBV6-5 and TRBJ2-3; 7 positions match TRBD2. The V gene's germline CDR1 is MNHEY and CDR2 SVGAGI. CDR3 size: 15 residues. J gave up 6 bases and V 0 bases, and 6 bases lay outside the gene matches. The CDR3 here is CASSYSMAGEDTQYF. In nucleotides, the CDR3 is TGTGCCAGCAGTTACTCGATGGCGGGGGAGGATACGCAGTATTTT.

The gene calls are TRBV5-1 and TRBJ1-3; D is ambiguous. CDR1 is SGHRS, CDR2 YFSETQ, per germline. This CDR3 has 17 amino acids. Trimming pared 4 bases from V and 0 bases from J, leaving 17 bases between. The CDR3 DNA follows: TGCGCCAGCAGCCCCCTTGGCGAGACGTACTCTGGAAACACCATATATTTT. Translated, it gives CASSPLGETYSGNTIYF.

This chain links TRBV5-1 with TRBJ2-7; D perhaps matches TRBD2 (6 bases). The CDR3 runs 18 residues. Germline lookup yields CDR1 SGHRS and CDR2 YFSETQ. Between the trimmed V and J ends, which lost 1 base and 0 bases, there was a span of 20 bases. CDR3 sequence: CASSLTGTGLGSSYEQYF. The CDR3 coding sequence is TGCGCCAGCAGCTTGACAGGAACCGGGCTCGGGAGCTCCTACGAGCAGTACTTC.